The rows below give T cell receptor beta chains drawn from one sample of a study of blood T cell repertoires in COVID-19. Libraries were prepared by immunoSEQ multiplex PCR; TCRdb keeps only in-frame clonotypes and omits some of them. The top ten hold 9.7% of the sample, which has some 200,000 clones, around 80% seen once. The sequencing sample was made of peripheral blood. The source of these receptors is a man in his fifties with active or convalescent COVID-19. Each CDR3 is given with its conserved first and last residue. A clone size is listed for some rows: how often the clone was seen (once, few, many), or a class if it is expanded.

CDR3: CASGLSGALNAGELFF
V: TRBV12-5
size: NA
J: TRBJ2-2

CDR3: CASSLVLEGNQPQHF
V: TRBV4-2
size: NA
J: TRBJ1-5

CDR3: CASSPRTSEETQYF
V: TRBV27
size: many
J: TRBJ2-5

CDR3: CASSLYNEQFF
V: TRBV5-4
size: NA
J: TRBJ2-1

CDR3: CASSLFEGPYGYTF
V: TRBV11-2
size: NA
J: TRBJ1-2

CDR3: CATSNRDRQETQYF
V: TRBV15
size: NA
J: TRBJ2-5

CDR3: CASSPGPGIETQYF
V: TRBV11-2
size: NA
J: TRBJ2-5

CDR3: CASSLVLLAGGGETQYF
V: TRBV7-2
size: NA
J: TRBJ2-5

CDR3: CASSIGAFEQFF
V: TRBV19
size: NA
J: TRBJ2-1

CDR3: CASSPLARGGYNEQFF
V: TRBV7-6
size: NA
J: TRBJ2-1

CDR3: CASTRGLAGSTDTQYF
V: TRBV19
size: NA
J: TRBJ2-3

CDR3: CASSLGPQGVNQPQHF
V: TRBV5-1
size: NA
J: TRBJ1-5

CDR3: CSASGLAGGDTGELFF
V: TRBV20-1
size: NA
J: TRBJ2-2

CDR3: CASSQSPRGTQYF
V: TRBV3-1/TRBV3-2
size: NA
J: TRBJ2-5

CDR3: CASQSWGGTDTQYF
V: TRBV5-1
size: few
J: TRBJ2-3

CDR3: CASSGSGGGLAGSAPNEQFF
V: TRBV6-1
size: few
J: TRBJ2-1

CDR3: CASTLGAGARDEQYF
V: TRBV14
size: NA
J: TRBJ2-7

CDR3: CASSPGQYNYGYTF
V: TRBV19
size: NA
J: TRBJ1-2

CDR3: CASSLATYNEQFF
V: TRBV18
size: NA
J: TRBJ2-1

CDR3: CASSPARTGTDTQYF
V: TRBV18
size: NA
J: TRBJ2-3

CDR3: CASSLIGGGDFYGYTF
V: TRBV7-9
size: NA
J: TRBJ1-2

CDR3: CASSSPREGNTGELFF
V: TRBV5-4
size: NA
J: TRBJ2-2

CDR3: CASSLTGINYGYTF
V: TRBV11-2
size: NA
J: TRBJ1-2

CDR3: CASSLKDREGNQPQHF
V: TRBV3-1/TRBV3-2
size: NA
J: TRBJ1-5

CDR3: CASSQGGPGGRQPQHF
V: TRBV4-2
size: NA
J: TRBJ1-5

CDR3: CASSLRVSNQPQHF
V: TRBV19
size: NA
J: TRBJ1-5

CDR3: CASSLLQGARDTQYF
V: TRBV5-6
size: NA
J: TRBJ2-3

CDR3: CASSLAGGQETQYF
V: TRBV7-9
size: NA
J: TRBJ2-5

CDR3: CASSPQRGGLLQAYNEQFF
V: TRBV18
size: NA
J: TRBJ2-1

CDR3: CASSLVASNSYNEQFF
V: TRBV7-2
size: NA
J: TRBJ2-1

CDR3: CASSYSTPNTEAFF
V: TRBV6-2/TRBV6-3
size: NA
J: TRBJ1-1

CDR3: CASSQDFTDSYTEAFF
V: TRBV14
size: NA
J: TRBJ1-1

CDR3: CASSLAAGAKNIQYF
V: TRBV5-1
size: NA
J: TRBJ2-4

CDR3: CASSRQGAGEAFF
V: TRBV6-5
size: once
J: TRBJ1-1

CDR3: CAWSRGTYFEQYF
V: TRBV30
size: NA
J: TRBJ2-7

CDR3: CASSYSERQTQYF
V: TRBV2
size: NA
J: TRBJ2-5

CDR3: CASSLGGGQETQYF
V: TRBV7-7
size: NA
J: TRBJ2-5

CDR3: CASSQNPGLAGTYEQYF
V: TRBV3-1/TRBV3-2
size: NA
J: TRBJ2-7

CDR3: CASSQEAMAGDGADTQYF
V: TRBV4-3
size: NA
J: TRBJ2-3

CDR3: CASSSFDRGDTEAFF
V: TRBV11-3
size: NA
J: TRBJ1-1

CDR3: CARNAGGAYFHEKLFF
V: TRBV10-1
size: NA
J: TRBJ1-4

CDR3: CASRRTAYNQPQHF
V: TRBV27
size: NA
J: TRBJ1-5

CDR3: CASSPRPTVKETQYF
V: TRBV6-5
size: once
J: TRBJ2-5

CDR3: CASSRRTGGALTYGYTF
V: TRBV13
size: NA
J: TRBJ1-2

CDR3: CASSQDWGTTGNTIYF
V: TRBV4-3
size: NA
J: TRBJ1-3

CDR3: CASSLVKRTSGGAADTQYF
V: TRBV3-1/TRBV3-2
size: once
J: TRBJ2-3

CDR3: CASSQGQGFRTF
V: TRBV7-2
size: few
J: TRBJ1-4

CDR3: CAIRREMDQPQHF
V: TRBV10-3
size: NA
J: TRBJ1-5

CDR3: CASSPGTTGANVLTF
V: TRBV3-1/TRBV3-2
size: NA
J: TRBJ2-6

CDR3: CASSLVVTGGSSQPQHF
V: TRBV5-8
size: once
J: TRBJ1-5

CDR3: CASSLGGDPEAFF
V: TRBV12-3/TRBV12-4
size: NA
J: TRBJ1-1

CDR3: CASSLELRGYTF
V: TRBV7-2
size: NA
J: TRBJ1-2

CDR3: CASSQRAKTGDYTF
V: TRBV4-3
size: NA
J: TRBJ1-2